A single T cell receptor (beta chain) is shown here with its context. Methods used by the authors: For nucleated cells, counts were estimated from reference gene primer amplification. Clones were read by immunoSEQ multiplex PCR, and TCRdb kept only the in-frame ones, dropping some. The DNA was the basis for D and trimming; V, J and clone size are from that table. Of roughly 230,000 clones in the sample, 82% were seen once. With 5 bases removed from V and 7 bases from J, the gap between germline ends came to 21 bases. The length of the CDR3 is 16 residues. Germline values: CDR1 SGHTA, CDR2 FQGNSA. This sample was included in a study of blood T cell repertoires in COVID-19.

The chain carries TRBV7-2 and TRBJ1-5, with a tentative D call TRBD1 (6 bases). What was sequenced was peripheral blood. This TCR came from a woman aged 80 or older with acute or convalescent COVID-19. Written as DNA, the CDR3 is TGTGCCAGCAGCGTCGGGACACCCATTTCGGGGCAGCCCCAGCATTTT. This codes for CASSVGTPISGQPQHF.